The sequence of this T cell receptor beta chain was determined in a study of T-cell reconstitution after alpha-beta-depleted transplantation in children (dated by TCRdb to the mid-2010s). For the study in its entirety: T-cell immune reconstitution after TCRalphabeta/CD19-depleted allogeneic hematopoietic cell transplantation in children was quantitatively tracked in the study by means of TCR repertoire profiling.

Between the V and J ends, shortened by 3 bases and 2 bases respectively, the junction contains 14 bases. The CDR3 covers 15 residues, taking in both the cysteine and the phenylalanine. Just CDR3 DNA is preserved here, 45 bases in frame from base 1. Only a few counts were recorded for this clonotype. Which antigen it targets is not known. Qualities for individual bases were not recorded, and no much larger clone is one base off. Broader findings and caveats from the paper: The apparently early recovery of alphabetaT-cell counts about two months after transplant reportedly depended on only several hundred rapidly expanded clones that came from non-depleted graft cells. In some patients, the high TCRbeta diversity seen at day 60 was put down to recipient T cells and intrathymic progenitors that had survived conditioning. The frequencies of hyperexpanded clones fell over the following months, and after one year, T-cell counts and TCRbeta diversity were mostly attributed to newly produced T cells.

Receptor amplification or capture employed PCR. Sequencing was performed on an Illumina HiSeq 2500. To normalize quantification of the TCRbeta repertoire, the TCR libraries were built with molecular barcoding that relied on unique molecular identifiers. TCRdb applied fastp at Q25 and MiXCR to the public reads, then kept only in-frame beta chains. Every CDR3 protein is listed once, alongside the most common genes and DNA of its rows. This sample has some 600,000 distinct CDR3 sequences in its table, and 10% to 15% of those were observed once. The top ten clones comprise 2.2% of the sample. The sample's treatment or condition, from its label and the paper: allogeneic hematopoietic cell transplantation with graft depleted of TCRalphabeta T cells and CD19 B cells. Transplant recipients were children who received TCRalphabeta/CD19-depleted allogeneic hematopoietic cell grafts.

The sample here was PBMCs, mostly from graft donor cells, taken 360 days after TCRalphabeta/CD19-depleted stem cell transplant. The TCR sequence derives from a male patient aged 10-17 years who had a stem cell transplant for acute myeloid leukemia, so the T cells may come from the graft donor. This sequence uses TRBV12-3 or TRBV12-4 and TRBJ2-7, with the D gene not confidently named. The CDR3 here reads CASSFRYGDTYEQYF. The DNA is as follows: TGTGCCAGCAGTTTTAGGTATGGGGATACCTACGAGCAGTACTTC.